This T cell receptor beta chain was recorded in a study of neoadjuvant anti-PD-1 for oral cavity cancer. Study-wide background: Patients without progression got a fourth dose around day 43.

This sample's time point: after neoadjuvant nivolumab, at surgical resection. These oral cavity squamous cell carcinomas were HPV-negative and locally advanced. Trimming at V came to 4 bases and at J to 5 bases, leaving 2 bases not matched to a gene. CDR3 length equals 12 residues. Germline CDR1 and CDR2: LNHNV and YYDKDF (reference sequence). Sequencing used immunoSEQ multiplex PCR; TCRdb keeps in-frame clones, though not all of them. Among roughly 15,000 clones listed, about 36% were seen once. This material consisted of tumor tissue, taken after nivolumab (anti-PD-1) treatment. The clonotype was recovered from a person between 35 and 79 years old with oral cavity squamous cell carcinoma. The rearrangement uses TRBV15 and TRBJ2-7, with TRBD1 matching over 7 bases. CDR3 sequence (DNA): TGTGCCACCAGCACCACAGGGGACGAGCAGTACTTC. Its translation is CATSTTGDEQYF. The entire variable domain, with the rest obtained from reference TRBV15 and TRBJ2-7, is as follows: DAMVIQNPRYQVTQFGKPVTLSCSQTLNHNVMYWYQQKSSQAPKLLFHYYDKDFNNEADTPDNFQSRRPNTSFCFLDIRSPGLGDTAMYLCATSTTGDEQYFGPGTRLTVT.